The 10 T cell receptor beta chains presented below share a single source sample, sequenced in a study of blood T cell repertoires in COVID-19. The method was immunoSEQ multiplex PCR; TCRdb's version includes in-frame clones alone and lacks a portion of them. Here the sample spans 150,000 or so clones, roughly 80% being singletons. The sequencing input was PBMCs or T cells enriched from blood (not recorded which). Every receptor here comes from a man between 50 and 59 years old who had recovered from COVID-19.

This clone was counted a single time. This rearrangement joins TRBV19 to TRBJ1-1, with D perhaps matching TRBD1 (5 bases). Trimming took off 1 base at V and 0 bases at J, with 6 bases between the two ends. The CDR3 loop spans 14 amino acids. Germline V gene data show CDR1 as LNHDA and CDR2 as SQIVND (reference sequence). The CDR3 loop reads CASSIAGLNTEAFF. Written as DNA, the CDR3 is TGTGCCAGTAGTATAGCAGGGCTGAACACTGAAGCTTTCTTT.

This clone was seen just once. The V gene is TRBV7-9, the J gene TRBJ2-4; D is uncertain. Germline CDR1 and CDR2: SEHNR and FQNEAQ (reference sequence). Trimming left V 4 bases short and J 0 bases short, with 7 bases between. The CDR3 extends over 14 amino acids. The CDR3 DNA reads TGTGCCAGCAGCTCACATCTAGCCAAAAACATTCAGTACTTC. It encodes CASSSHLAKNIQYF.

This clone was counted between two and nine times. This sequence joins TRBV5-1 and TRBJ2-1; D gene unclear. Trimming cost V 0 bases and J 0 bases, with 10 bases left between them. The CDR3 spans 16 residues. Germline assignment: CDR1 SGHRS and CDR2 YFSETQ. The CDR3 nucleotides are TGCGCCAGCAGCTTGGAACTTAGTAGCTCCTACAATGAGCAGTTCTTC. Protein: CASSLELSSSYNEQFF.

With respect to this clone: Germline is not matched at one junction end, which may reflect a read error. The chain joins TRBV3-1 (or the pseudogene TRBV3-2) to TRBJ2-2; D possibly uses TRBD1 or TRBD2 (5 bases each). CDR3 length: 13 residues. Germline-derived CDR1 and CDR2 are LGHDT and YNNKEL (reference sequence). CDR3 sequence reads: CASRQGAGGELFF. The DNA of the CDR3 is TGTGCCAGCAGGCAAGGGGCGGGCGGGGAGCTGTTTTTT.

The rearrangement joins TRBV6-5 to TRBJ1-2, with a weak D call TRBD1 (5 bases). Germline V gene sequence: CDR1 MNHEY, CDR2 SVGAGI. V was shortened by 2 bases and J by 8 bases, with 15 bases between the two germline ends. The CDR3 sequence is 14 residues long. The CDR3 DNA is TGTGCCAGCAGTTACGGAGGGCGCCGGGGCGGCTACACCTTC. This codes for CASSYGGRRGGYTF.

This chain connects TRBV6-5 to TRBJ2-1; 13 positions match TRBD2. With V trimmed by 1 base and J by 10 bases, 4 bases remained unmatched. The CDR3 is 15 amino acids. Germline CDR1 and CDR2: MNHEY and SVGAGI. This CDR3 reads CASSYLGTSGAEQFF. In DNA form, the CDR3 reads TGTGCCAGCAGTTACTTGGGGACTAGCGGGGCCGAGCAGTTCTTC.

This clone showed up just a few times. This rearrangement joins TRBV11-2 to TRBJ1-1; the D gene is possibly TRBD1 (6 bases). This CDR3 is 14 amino acids long. From germline, CDR1 is SGHAT and CDR2 FQNNGV. The V end lost 5 bases, the J end lost 2 bases, and 12 bases lay between the germline ends. The CDR3 sequence is CASSPYRVNTEAFF. CDR3 coding DNA: TGTGCCAGCAGCCCCTACAGGGTTAACACTGAAGCTTTCTTT.

This clone has just one count. The rearrangement joins TRBV7-2 to TRBJ1-3; 11 bases are a match to TRBD1. The CDR3 contains 15 residues. V dropped 5 bases and J dropped 4; count of bases not matched to a gene: 4. Germline V CDR1 and CDR2: SGHTA, FQGNSA. For the CDR3, the DNA is TGTGCCAGCAGCCGCGGACAGGGGGCAGGAAACACCATATATTTT. This gives the protein CASSRGQGAGNTIYF.

The genes are TRBV11-2 and TRBJ2-7, with 7 bases that match TRBD1. There are 14 residues in the CDR3. Germline V gene lookup returns CDR1 SGHAT and CDR2 FQNNGV. The trim removed 3 bases at V and 1 base at J, leaving 3 bases unmatched. The CDR3, as DNA: TGTGCCAGCAGCTTTGGACAGGCATCCTACGAGCAGTACTTC. This gives the protein CASSFGQASYEQYF. The full variable domain, completed using reference TRBV11-2 and TRBJ2-7, is EAGVAQSPRYKIIEKRQSVAFWCNPISGHATLYWYQQILGQGPKLLIQFQNNGVVDDSQLPKDRFSAERLKGVDSTLKIQPAKLEDSAVYLCASSFGQASYEQYFGPGTRLTVT.

This clone was observed a few times. The genes are TRBV7-2 and TRBJ1-6, with 9 bases aligning to TRBD1. V shed 4 bases, J shed 15 bases, and the junction held 10 bases outside the gene matches. Germline V gene sequence: CDR1 SGHTA, CDR2 FQGNSA. This CDR3 spans 14 amino acids. The CDR3 nucleotides are TGTGCCAGCAGCTCTGGACAGGGGAGAAGCAGCCTCCACTTT. It yields the protein CASSSGQGRSSLHF.